This T cell receptor beta chain was captured in a study of identical twins. General observations from the study: Sequences that were out-of-frame, alpha and twin-shared displayed an excess of low generation probability. Analyses of zero insertions could be partly confounded by invariant MAIT and iNKT cells.

In the case of this clonotype: Its antigen is undetermined.

Each cDNA held unique molecular identifiers, and template switching gave it a universal primer site. TCRdb fed the 5' RACE reads into MiXCR, producing one record per CDR3 protein. In the table there are 1.5 million to 2 million distinct CDR3 sequences, less than 40% of which are singletons. With no exceptions, donors were healthy Caucasians. CDR1 is LGHDT, CDR2 YNNKEL, per germline (reference sequence). Trimming shortened V by 0 bases and J by 0 bases, and 12 bases separated the two germline ends. The CDR3 sequence is 16 residues long. The TCR comes from a newborn girl in good health. Material: cord blood. The chain is built from TRBV3-1 and TRBJ2-7; a possible D gene is TRBD2 (6 bases). The CDR3: CASSQDYGGFSYEQYF. CDR3 bases: TGTGCCAGCAGCCAAGATTACGGGGGTTTCTCCTACGAGCAGTACTTC.